A single sample gave rise to the 5 T cell receptor beta chains below, sequenced in a study of CD8+CD57+ T cells in acquired aplastic anemia. Broader study findings: Lower diversity was found in CD8+CD57+ cells than in total CD4+ and CD8+ pools in patients.

Using genomic DNA as the template, TCR beta VDJ and CDR3 profiling was carried out. One entry per CDR3 protein results from TCRdb running MiXCR on the reads. The sample carries roughly 17,000 distinct CDR3 sequences, roughly two fifths recorded once. Whoever was chosen for sequencing had shown CD8+CD57+ cell expansion by flow cytometry. Antigen specificity for these receptors is unknown. Sequenced sample: CD8+CD57+ T cells sorted from PBMCs. Stated subset: bead-enriched CD8+CD57+ effector memory T cells from SAA patients. The receptors come from a human donor with aplastic anemia.

This clonotype came up a few times. CDR3 DNA sequence: TGCAGTGCTAGAGCCGGGGGCAATCAGCCCCAGCATTTT. This encodes CSARAGGNQPQHF. The V and J genes are TRBV20-1 and TRBJ1-5; D not certain. Trimming removed 1 base at V and 2 bases at J, with 6 bases between. Germline V CDR1 and CDR2: DFQATT, SNEGSKA (reference sequence). The length of the CDR3 is 13 residues.

The chain joins TRBV7-2 to TRBJ2-7; the match to TRBD1 covers 11 bases. J lost 2 bases, V lost 5 bases, and 5 bases had no gene match. The CDR3 has 15 amino acids. CDR1 and CDR2 from the germline V gene are SGHTA and FQGNSA. The DNA of the CDR3 is TGTGCCAGCAGCGGGGGGGACAGGGGGACCTACGAGCAGTACTTC. Its protein product is CASSGGDRGTYEQYF.

This clonotype was detected ten times or more. V is TRBV28 and J is TRBJ2-7, with a possible D match to TRBD1 (5 bases). The V end lost 5 bases, the J end lost 3 bases, and 14 bases lay between the germline ends. Germline values: CDR1 MDHEN, CDR2 SYDVKM. This CDR3 is 14 amino acids long. CDR3 protein: CASSRMGQGYEQYF. In nucleotides, the CDR3 is TGTGCCAGCAGTCGGATGGGGCAGGGCTACGAGCAGTACTTC.

The V call is TRBV7-9, the J call TRBJ1-1; D gene ambiguous. CDR1 and CDR2 from the germline V gene are SEHNR and FQNEAQ (reference sequence). There are 14 residues in the CDR3. Trimming cost V 1 base and J 3 bases, with 9 bases left between them. The DNA for the CDR3 is TGTGCCAGCAGCTTAGGCTACACTGACACTGAAGCTTTCTTT. Translated, it gives CASSLGYTDTEAFF. The variable domain in full, completed from reference TRBV7-9 and TRBJ1-1, reads DTGVSQNPRHKITKRGQNVTFRCDPISEHNRLYWYRQTLGQGPEFLTYFQNEAQLEKSRLLSDRFSAERPKGSFSTLEIQRTEQGDSAMYLCASSLGYTDTEAFFGQGTRLTVV.

The chain links TRBV15 to TRBJ2-2, with 11 bases lining up with TRBD1. The junction had 8 bases not matched to a gene; V was cut back by 2 bases and J by 6 bases. The CDR3 spans 17 residues. CDR1 LNHNV and CDR2 YYDKDF come from the germline V gene (reference sequence). The CDR3 protein is CATSRPFPGQGAGELFF. CDR3 coding DNA: TGTGCCACCAGCAGACCATTTCCGGGACAGGGGGCCGGGGAGCTGTTTTTT.